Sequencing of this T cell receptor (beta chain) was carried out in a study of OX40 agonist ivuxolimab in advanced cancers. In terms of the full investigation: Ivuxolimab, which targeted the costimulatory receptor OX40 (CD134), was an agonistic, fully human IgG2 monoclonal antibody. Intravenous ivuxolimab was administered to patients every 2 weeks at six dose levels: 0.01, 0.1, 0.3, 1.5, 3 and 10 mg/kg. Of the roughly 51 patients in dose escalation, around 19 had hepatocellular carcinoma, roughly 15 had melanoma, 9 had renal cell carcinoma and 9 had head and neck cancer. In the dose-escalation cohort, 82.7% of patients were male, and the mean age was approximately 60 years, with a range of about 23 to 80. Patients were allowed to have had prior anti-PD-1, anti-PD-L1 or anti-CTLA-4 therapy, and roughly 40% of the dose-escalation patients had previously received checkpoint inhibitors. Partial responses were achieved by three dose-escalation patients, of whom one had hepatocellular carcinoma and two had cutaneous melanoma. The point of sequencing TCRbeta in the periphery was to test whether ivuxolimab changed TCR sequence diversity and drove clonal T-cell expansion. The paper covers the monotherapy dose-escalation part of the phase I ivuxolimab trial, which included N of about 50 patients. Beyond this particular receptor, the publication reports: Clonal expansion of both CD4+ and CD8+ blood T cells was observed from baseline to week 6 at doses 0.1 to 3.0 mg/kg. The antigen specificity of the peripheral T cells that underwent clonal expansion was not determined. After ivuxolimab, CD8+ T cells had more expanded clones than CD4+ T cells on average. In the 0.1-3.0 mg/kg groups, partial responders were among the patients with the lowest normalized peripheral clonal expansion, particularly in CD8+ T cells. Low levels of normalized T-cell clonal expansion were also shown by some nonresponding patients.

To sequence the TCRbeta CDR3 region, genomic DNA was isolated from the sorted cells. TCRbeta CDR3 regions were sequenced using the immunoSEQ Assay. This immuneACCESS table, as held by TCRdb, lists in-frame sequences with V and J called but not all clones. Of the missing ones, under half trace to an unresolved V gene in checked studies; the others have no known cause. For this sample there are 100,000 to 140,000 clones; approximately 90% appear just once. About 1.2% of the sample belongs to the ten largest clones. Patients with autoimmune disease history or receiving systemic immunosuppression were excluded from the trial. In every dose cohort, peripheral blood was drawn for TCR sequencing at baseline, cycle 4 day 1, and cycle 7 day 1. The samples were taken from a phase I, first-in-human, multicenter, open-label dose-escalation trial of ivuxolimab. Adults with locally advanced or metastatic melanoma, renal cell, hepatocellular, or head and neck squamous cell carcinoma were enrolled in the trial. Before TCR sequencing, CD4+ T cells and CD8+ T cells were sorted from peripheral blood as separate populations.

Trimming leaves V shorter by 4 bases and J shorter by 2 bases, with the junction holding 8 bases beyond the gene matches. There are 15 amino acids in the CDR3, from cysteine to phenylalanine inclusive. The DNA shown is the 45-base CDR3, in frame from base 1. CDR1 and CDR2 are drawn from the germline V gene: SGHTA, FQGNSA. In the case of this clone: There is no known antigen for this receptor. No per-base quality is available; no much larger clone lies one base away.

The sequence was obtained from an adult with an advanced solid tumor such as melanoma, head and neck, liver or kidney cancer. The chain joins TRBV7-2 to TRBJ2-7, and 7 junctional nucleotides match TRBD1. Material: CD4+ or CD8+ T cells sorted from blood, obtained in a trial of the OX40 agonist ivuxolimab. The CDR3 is CASSSPPTGTYEQYF. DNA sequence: TGTGCCAGCAGCTCCCCCCCGACAGGGACCTACGAGCAGTACTTC.